One sample yielded the 30 T cell receptor beta chains listed below, sequenced in a study of T-cell memory formation after mild COVID-19. TCRdb recomputed calls from the 5' RACE reads with MiXCR, one row per CDR3 protein. The sample shows more than 250,000 distinct CDR3 sequences, approximately 18% of them seen only once. Sequencing input: PBMCs or a T cell subset sorted from them (not recorded which). These receptor sequences come from a man aged 18 to 30 who had mild COVID-19 (a few samples of this study predate the infection). Cell type and time point are not known.

This clonotype was counted at least ten times. V and J are TRBV9 and TRBJ1-2; D call uncertain. Trimming shortened V by 0 bases and J by 0 bases, and 6 bases separated the two germline ends. Germline V CDR1 and CDR2: SGDLS, YYNGEE. This CDR3 spans 14 amino acids. The CDR3 DNA sequence: TGTGCCAGCAGCGTAGGGAAAGCTAACTATGGCTACACCTTC. Translating gives CASSVGKANYGYTF.

The gene calls are TRBV20-1 and TRBJ2-5, with TRBD2 matching 12 bases. CDR1 and CDR2 from the germline V gene are DFQATT and SNEGSKA (reference sequence). The CDR3 is made up of 15 amino acids. Unmatched junction bases numbered 3, after V lost 4 bases and J lost 0 bases. DNA of the CDR3: TGCAGTGCTACAACTAGCGGGGGGCACCAAGAGACCCAGTACTTC. It codes for CSATTSGGHQETQYF.

This clonotype appeared many times. The chain employs TRBV19 and TRBJ2-1; no reliable D call. Trimming cost V 5 bases and J 5 bases, with 16 bases left between them. CDR3 length: 15 residues. Germline CDR1 is LNHDA and CDR2 is SQIVND (reference sequence). The CDR3 spells CASSVQSRSDNEQFF. DNA of the CDR3: TGTGCCAGTAGTGTGCAGTCGCGTTCGGACAATGAGCAGTTCTTC.

The J gene is TRBJ2-7, the V gene TRBV20-1, with D perhaps matching TRBD1 (5 bases). V was pared by 4 bases and J by 2 bases, with 12 bases between. The CDR3 covers 13 residues. The germline V gene encodes CDR1 DFQATT and CDR2 SNEGSKA (reference sequence). The CDR3 here is CSATSRQTYEQYF. The CDR3 coding sequence is TGCAGTGCTACCTCTAGACAGACCTACGAGCAGTACTTC.

This clonotype was picked up a small number of times. The chain couples TRBV5-1 to TRBJ2-4; D might be TRBD1 (5 bases). Germline V lookup: CDR1 SGHRS, CDR2 YFSETQ. The germline V and J ends were trimmed by 4 bases and 6 bases, with 17 bases remaining between them. The CDR3 extends over 15 amino acids. The CDR3 sequence is CASSASTDSLNIQYF. As DNA, the CDR3 is TGCGCCAGCAGCGCCTCGACAGATTCCTTAAACATTCAGTACTTC.

The genes are TRBV19 and TRBJ1-5, with a possible D match to TRBD1 (6 bases). CDR3 length: 13 residues. Per the germline V gene, CDR1 is LNHDA and CDR2 is SQIVND (reference sequence). V shed 8 bases and J shed 6 bases, with 14 bases lying between them. CDR3 DNA: TGTGCCAGTGGGGGCGAAGTGCGTCAGCCCCAGCATTTT. Protein sequence: CASGGEVRQPQHF. The entire variable domain, with the rest obtained from reference TRBV19 and TRBJ1-5, is as follows: DGGITQSPKYLFRKEGQNVTLSCEQNLNHDAMYWYRQDPGQGLRLIYYSQIVNDFQKGDIAEGYSVSREKKESFPLTVTSAQKNPTAFYLCASGGEVRQPQHFGDGTRLSIL.

The rearrangement links TRBV18 to TRBJ1-5; perhaps TRBD1 as D (5 bases). CDR3 size: 14 residues. Germline V gene lookup returns CDR1 KGHSH and CDR2 LQKENI. Trimming stripped 4 bases from V and 10 bases from J, with 17 bases between. In nucleotides, the CDR3 is TGTGCCAGCTCACAGGACACCCCATACGGACCCCAGCATTTT. This sequence encodes CASSQDTPYGPQHF. The full variable domain, in which reference TRBV18 and TRBJ1-5 provide the parts outside the CDR3, is NAGVMQNPRHLVRRRGQEARLRCSPMKGHSHVYWYRQLPEEGLKFMVYLQKENIIDESGMPKERFSAEFPKEGPSILRIQQVVRGDSAAYFCASSQDTPYGPQHFGDGTRLSIL.

The J gene is TRBJ2-2, the V gene TRBV7-9; D is uncertain. Trimming shortened V by 6 bases and J by 1 base, and 9 bases separated the two germline ends. There are 14 residues in the CDR3. CDR1 and CDR2 (germline): SEHNR, FQNEAQ (reference sequence). The CDR3: CASREGMNTGELFF. CDR3 bases: TGTGCCAGCAGGGAAGGGATGAACACCGGGGAGCTGTTTTTT.

The chain couples TRBV12-3 or TRBV12-4 to TRBJ2-3; maybe TRBD2 (6 bases). The CDR3 is made up of 17 amino acids. Trimming removed 5 bases from V and 0 bases from J, with 18 bases in between. As DNA, the CDR3 is TGTGCCAGCAGTGTTAGACCGGGACTTACTAGCACAGATACGCAGTATTTT. Its translation is CASSVRPGLTSTDTQYF.

This clonotype occurred a few times. The chain has TRBV18 and TRBJ2-2; 9 positions agree with TRBD2. The V and J ends lost 6 bases and 6 bases, in that order; junction bases with no gene match: 8. The germline V gene encodes CDR1 KGHSH and CDR2 LQKENI. The CDR3 loop spans 15 amino acids. This chain's CDR3 is CASSERLAAAGELFF. The CDR3 nucleotides are TGTGCCAGCTCGGAGAGACTAGCGGCGGCCGGGGAGCTGTTTTTT.

Only a few counts were recorded for this clonotype. This rearrangement joins TRBV20-1 to TRBJ2-5; D remains unclear. V lost 6 bases, J lost 0 bases, and 2 bases lay in between. Germline V gene sequence: CDR1 DFQATT, CDR2 SNEGSKA (reference sequence). CDR3 length: 10 residues. As DNA, the CDR3 is TGCAGTGCCAACCAAGAGACCCAGTACTTC. Amino acid sequence: CSANQETQYF.

This clonotype was detected only a few times. J is TRBJ2-7 and V is TRBV5-1; D assignment may be TRBD1 or TRBD2 (5 bases each). Germline loops: CDR1 SGHRS, CDR2 YFSETQ. The V end lost 5 bases, the J end lost 5 bases, and 17 bases lay between the germline ends. This CDR3 has 14 amino acids. The CDR3 sequence is CASSGSGQTNEQYF. DNA of the CDR3: TGCGCCAGCAGTGGGTCGGGGCAAACCAACGAGCAGTACTTC. The full variable domain, its missing parts supplied by reference TRBV5-1 and TRBJ2-7, is KAGVTQTPRYLIKTRGQQVTLSCSPISGHRSVSWYQQTPGQGLQFLFEYFSETQRNKGNFPGRFSGRQFSNSRSEMNVSTLELGDSALYLCASSGSGQTNEQYFGPGTRLTVT.

CDR3: CASEEKLAGIADEQFF. DNA for the CDR3: TGTGCCAGCGAGGAAAAACTAGCGGGGATTGCGGATGAGCAGTTCTTC. This chain links TRBV6-2 or TRBV6-3 with TRBJ2-1; 10 positions agree with TRBD2. The CDR3 has 16 amino acids. The germline V gene encodes CDR1 MNHEY and CDR2 SVGEGT. Germline trimming cut 8 bases from V and 8 bases from J; bases unmatched to any gene: 15.

This clonotype occurred a few times. This chain links TRBV5-1 with TRBJ1-1, with D possibly matching TRBD1 (6 bases). This CDR3 is built from 15 residues. Trimming cost V 2 bases and J 1 base, with 12 bases left between them. Germline loops: CDR1 SGHRS, CDR2 YFSETQ. CDR3 amino acids: CASSLRGRGNTEAFF. The CDR3, as DNA: TGCGCCAGCAGCTTAAGGGGCAGGGGGAACACTGAAGCTTTCTTT. The whole variable domain, remainder taken from reference TRBV5-1 and TRBJ1-1, is KAGVTQTPRYLIKTRGQQVTLSCSPISGHRSVSWYQQTPGQGLQFLFEYFSETQRNKGNFPGRFSGRQFSNSRSEMNVSTLELGDSALYLCASSLRGRGNTEAFFGQGTRLTVV.

The J gene is TRBJ1-3, the V gene TRBV6-2 or TRBV6-3; D gene unclear. CDR1 and CDR2 from the germline V gene are MNHEY and SVGEGT. Trimming stripped 6 bases from V and 0 bases from J, with 12 bases between. The CDR3 loop spans 15 amino acids. CDR3 coding DNA: TGTGCCAGCAGCAGGAGTGCATTCTCTGGAAACACCATATATTTT. Its protein is CASSRSAFSGNTIYF.

The chain recombines TRBV6-6 with TRBJ2-5; 8 nucleotides line up with TRBD2. The CDR3 loop spans 18 amino acids. Germline V lookup: CDR1 MNHNY, CDR2 SVGAGI (reference sequence). The V gene end was trimmed by 0 bases and the J gene end by 5 bases; junction bases not matched to a gene: 14. CDR3 amino acids: CASSYSHERGPLEETQYF. CDR3 DNA: TGTGCCAGCAGTTACTCTCACGAGCGGGGGCCGCTGGAGGAGACCCAGTACTTC.

This rearrangement joins TRBV5-1 to TRBJ2-1; D gene uncertain. The CDR3 runs 13 residues. The V end was cut by 4 bases, the J end by 5 bases, with 10 bases between. Germline V lookup: CDR1 SGHRS, CDR2 YFSETQ. The CDR3 DNA reads TGCGCCAGCAGCCCGTATGGGGACAATGAGCAGTTCTTC. This codes for CASSPYGDNEQFF. Complete variable domain (other parts from reference TRBV5-1 and TRBJ2-1): KAGVTQTPRYLIKTRGQQVTLSCSPISGHRSVSWYQQTPGQGLQFLFEYFSETQRNKGNFPGRFSGRQFSNSRSEMNVSTLELGDSALYLCASSPYGDNEQFFGPGTRLTVL.

V usage is TRBV7-9 and J usage is TRBJ1-5; D ambiguous. The CDR3 is made up of 12 amino acids. Trimming took 2 bases from V and 6 from J, leaving 5 bases between them. Germline lookup yields CDR1 SEHNR and CDR2 FQNEAQ (reference sequence). The CDR3 spells CASSLSAQPQHF. Here the CDR3 DNA reads TGTGCCAGCAGCTTATCGGCTCAGCCCCAGCATTTT.

This clonotype was seen only a few times. The chain carries TRBV4-3 and TRBJ2-3, with 13 bases lining up with TRBD2. J gave up 2 bases and V 4 bases, and 3 bases lay outside the gene matches. The germline CDR1 and CDR2 sequences are LGHNA and YSLEER. CDR3 size: 16 residues. CDR3 in amino acids: CASSLGLAGATDTQYF. The DNA for the CDR3 is TGCGCCAGCAGCCTCGGACTAGCGGGGGCCACAGATACGCAGTATTTT.

This clonotype was found many times. The rearrangement uses TRBV7-8 and TRBJ2-6; no definite D call. The CDR3 runs to 14 residues. Trimming stripped 5 bases from V and 2 bases from J, with 7 bases between. The germline V gene encodes CDR1 SGHVS and CDR2 FQNEAQ. The CDR3 reads CASSQDTGANVLTF. In DNA form, the CDR3 reads TGTGCCAGCAGCCAGGATACTGGGGCCAACGTCCTGACTTTC.

This clonotype occurred a few times. V gene TRBV6-2 or TRBV6-3 combines with J gene TRBJ2-2; tentatively, D is TRBD1 or TRBD2 (5 bases each). The CDR3 is made up of 13 amino acids. Germline V gene sequence: CDR1 MNHEY, CDR2 SVGEGT. V dropped 8 bases and J dropped 5 bases, with 12 bases sitting between them. This chain's CDR3 is CASGGFETGELFF. The CDR3 nucleotides read TGTGCCAGCGGGGGATTCGAAACCGGGGAGCTGTTTTTT.

This clonotype was detected only a few times. This chain links TRBV7-2 with TRBJ2-5; TRBD2 matches 7 bases. Germline-derived CDR1 and CDR2 are SGHTA and FQGNSA. V was clipped by 5 bases and J by 3 bases; unmatched bases: 3. CDR3 length: 13 residues. The chain's CDR3 is CASSRGREETQYF. CDR3 bases: TGTGCCAGCAGCCGAGGGAGGGAAGAGACCCAGTACTTC. The full variable domain, its missing parts supplied by reference TRBV7-2 and TRBJ2-5, is GAGVSQSPSNKVTEKGKDVELRCDPISGHTALYWYRQSLGQGLEFLIYFQGNSAPDKSGLPSDRFSAERTGGSVSTLTIQRTQQEDSAVYLCASSRGREETQYFGPGTRLLVL.

The chain has TRBV29-1 and TRBJ1-1; 8 positions agree with TRBD1. The germline V gene has CDR1 SQVTM and CDR2 ANQGSEA. The CDR3 has 15 residues. The ends lost 5 bases at V and 1 base at J; junction bases unmatched: 9. The CDR3 region has the DNA TGCAGCGTTAGAGGACAGGGTGTAGAGAACACTGAAGCTTTCTTT. The encoded protein is CSVRGQGVENTEAFF.

The chain employs TRBV15 and TRBJ2-7; D may be TRBD1 (6 bases). The CDR3 extends over 14 amino acids. V lost 1 base to trimming and J lost 4 bases, with 11 bases between them. Germline CDR1 is LNHNV and CDR2 is YYDKDF (reference sequence). CDR3 residues: CATSRGLGAYEQYV. The DNA for the CDR3 is TGTGCCACCAGCAGAGGGTTGGGGGCTTACGAGCAGTACGTC.

This clonotype has only a few counts. J is TRBJ1-4 and V is TRBV30; no clear D. Germline values: CDR1 GTSNPN, CDR2 SVGIG (reference sequence). V was clipped by 5 bases and J by 5 bases, with 6 bases between them. The CDR3 consists of 11 residues. Here the CDR3 DNA reads TGTGCCTGGGGCTTAAATGAAAAACTGTTTTTT. Protein sequence: CAWGLNEKLFF. Full variable domain (missing parts from reference TRBV30 and TRBJ1-4): SQTIHQWPATLVQPVGSPLSLECTVEGTSNPNLYWYRQAAGRGLQLLFYSVGIGQISSEVPQNLSASRPQDRQFILSSKKLLLSDSGFYLCAWGLNEKLFFGSGTQLSVL.

This clonotype was seen a handful of times. J is TRBJ2-6 and V is TRBV12-5; D possibly corresponds to TRBD1 (5 bases). There are 14 residues in the CDR3. The V end was cut by 7 bases, the J end by 0 bases, with 7 bases between. In germline, CDR1 is LGHNT, CDR2 FRNRAP. DNA of the CDR3: TGTGCTAGTGAGGGGCCCTCTGGGGCCAACGTCCTGACTTTC. It is translated as CASEGPSGANVLTF.

Only a few counts were recorded for this clonotype. The J gene is TRBJ2-1, the V gene TRBV4-3; 7 nucleotides align to TRBD1. The CDR3 has 15 amino acids. J lost 3 bases, V lost 0 bases, and 2 bases had no gene match. Germline V gives CDR1 LGHNA, CDR2 YSLEER. This CDR3 reads CASSQETGFYNEQFF. CDR3 nucleotides: TGCGCCAGCAGCCAAGAGACAGGGTTCTACAATGAGCAGTTCTTC.

There are a few counts of this clonotype. The gene calls are TRBV7-8 and TRBJ1-5, with 8 nucleotides matching TRBD1. Per the germline V gene, CDR1 is SGHVS and CDR2 is FQNEAQ. The CDR3 covers 15 residues. V was pared by 5 bases and J by 5 bases, with 8 bases of the junction left unmatched. CDR3: CASSGSRGLDQPQHF. In nucleotides, the CDR3 is TGTGCCAGCAGCGGGAGCAGGGGGCTCGATCAGCCCCAGCATTTT.

V and J are TRBV6-6 and TRBJ2-7; D remains ambiguous. The CDR3 runs 12 residues. Trimming removed 6 bases at V and 4 bases at J, with 10 bases between. Germline CDR1 reads MNHNY; CDR2 reads SVGAGI (reference sequence). In nucleotides, the CDR3 is TGTGCCAGCAGCCACCTAAAGTACGAGCAGTACTTC. Its translation is CASSHLKYEQYF.

This chain links TRBV12-3 or TRBV12-4 with TRBJ2-5; 14 bases line up with TRBD2. CDR3 size: 16 residues. Trimming removed 6 bases from V and 5 bases from J; junction bases left unmatched: 8. The CDR3 nucleotides read TGTGCCAGCAGGTCGACTAGCGGGGGGGCCTGGGAGACCCAGTACTTC. As protein: CASRSTSGGAWETQYF.